Listed below are T cell receptor beta chains from one sample, sequenced in a study of CD8+ T cells in alopecia areata. The assay was immunoSEQ multiplex PCR, and TCRdb's table has in-frame clones only and misses some. The table includes about 150,000 clones, 50% to 65% detected once. This specimen consisted of CD8+ T cells sorted from blood, obtained at week 0. These receptors were obtained from a human donor with alopecia areata. CDR3s include the opening cysteine and the closing phenylalanine or tryptophan. The D gene is left open where the match is weak. Some rows have no size entry. The others give once, few or many, or a class for an expanded clone.

>NA|TRBJ1-1|TRBV5-1|few
TGCGCCAGCAAGGGCCCGAAGACTGAAGCTTTCTTT
CASKGPKTEAFF
>NA|TRBJ2-1|TRBV11-3|NA
TGTGCCAGCAGCTTAGCCGCACCATTGGATGAGCAGTTCTTC
CASSLAAPLDEQFF
>NA|TRBJ2-7|TRBV29-1|NA
TGCAGCGGTGCCAGGGACCACGAGCAGTACTTC
CSGARDHEQYF
>TRBD1|TRBJ2-2|TRBV29-1|NA
TGCAGCGCCCTCACAGGGGCCGGGGAGCTGTTTTTT
CSALTGAGELFF
>NA|TRBJ2-7|TRBV7-9|few
TGTGCCAGCAGCTCGGACGGACAGGCGGGGGAGCAGTACTTC
CASSSDGQAGEQYF
>TRBD2|TRBJ2-7|TRBV9|NA
TGTGCCAGCAGCGTGACTAGCGGGGTAACCTACGAGCAGTACTTC
CASSVTSGVTYEQYF
>NA|TRBJ2-3|TRBV4-1|NA
TGCGCCAGCAGCCAAGAAGGGGTGACGCAGTATTTT
CASSQEGVTQYF
>NA|TRBJ1-2|TRBV29-1|NA
TGCAGCGTCGACAGCTCCTATGGCTACACCTTC
CSVDSSYGYTF
>TRBD1|TRBJ2-1|TRBV4-3|NA
TGCGCCAGCAGCCAAGATGGGAACAGGGGGTCCTACAATGAGCAGTTCTTC
CASSQDGNRGSYNEQFF
>NA|TRBJ2-5|TRBV5-1|few
TGCGCCAGCAGCTTGGAGGGGACCACTTTTGGAGAGACCCAGTACTTC
CASSLEGTTFGETQYF
>NA|TRBJ1-1|TRBV4-3|NA
TGCGCCAGCAGCCAAGGGTCAAGGGCCGAGGGCACTGAAGCTTTCTTT
CASSQGSRAEGTEAFF
>TRBD2|TRBJ2-2|TRBV19|NA
TGTGCCAGTAGTATAGGCCGACTAGCGGGGGGGCCGGTCACCGGGGAGCTGTTTTTT
CASSIGRLAGGPVTGELFF
>NA|TRBJ1-2|TRBV7-9|few
TGTGCCAGCAGCTTAGAGCAGGCGAACTATGGCTACACCTTC
CASSLEQANYGYTF
>NA|TRBJ1-1|TRBV5-6|NA
TGTGCCAGCAGCTTATTGAACACTGAAGCTTTCTTT
CASSLLNTEAFF
>NA|TRBJ1-6|TRBV5-1|NA
TGCGCCAGCAGCTTGAGCATCGAGGGTTATTATAATTCACCCCTCCACTTT
CASSLSIEGYYNSPLHF
>NA|TRBJ1-1|TRBV4-1|few
TGCGCCAGCAGCCAAGTCCTAGGGACTGAAGCTTTCTTT
CASSQVLGTEAFF
>NA|TRBJ1-1|TRBV13|NA
TGTGCCAGCAGCTCCAAAAGCATGAACACTGAAGCTTTCTTT
CASSSKSMNTEAFF
>TRBD1|TRBJ2-7|TRBV30|few
TGTGCCTGGAGTTTCCTATCCGGGACAGGGACCTACGAGCAGTACTTC
CAWSFLSGTGTYEQYF
>NA|TRBJ2-7|TRBV7-9|few
TGTGCCAGCAGCAAAGAGCCCTACGAGCAGTACTTC
CASSKEPYEQYF